Reported below is one TCR gamma chain. Its antigen is not known. The junction and the germline gene differ at one end; a read error may be behind it. The data derive from a study of Vδ1+ human thymocytes. Overall study findings and caveats: Highly polyclonal TRG and TRD repertoires with Gaussian CDR3 length distributions appeared in thymus.

The CDR3 contains 12 residues. Germline assignment: CDR1 GITISATS and CDR2 ISYDGTV (reference sequence). RNA was extracted from the cells and then reverse transcribed. CDR3 amplicons came from multiplex PCR with pooled V-gene forward and constant-region reverse primers. TCRdb redid the clone calls on the multiplex PCR reads with CATT. The sample lists tens of thousands of gamma-chain clones; 20% to 25% were seen once. This receptor was identified in a girl less than two years old who had congenital heart surgery. The sequenced sample consisted of Vdelta1+ gamma-delta thymocytes from the thymus. Subset noted: FACS-sorted CD3+ TCRalphabeta- TCRVdelta1+ TCRVdelta2- thymocytes. V is TRGV9 and J is TRGJ1 or TRGJ2. The DNA for the CDR3 is TGTGCCTTGTGGGAGGTTCGTATCCAAACGGTCTTT. Its protein is CALWEVRIQTVF.